These 14 T cell receptor beta chains were sequenced from one sample in a study of T cells expressing NK-cell markers. TCRdb derives one entry per CDR3 protein from the 5' RACE reads, leaving out DNA. The table lists hundreds of thousands of distinct CDR3 sequences. Source material: blood T cells: a sorted CD56 or NKG2C T cell subset, CD4+ or CD8+ T cells, or bulk PBMC T cells (not recorded which). Every receptor here comes from a man between 18 and 29 years old in good health.

V and J are TRBV4-3 and TRBJ1-1. Germline values: CDR1 LGHNA, CDR2 YSLEER. This CDR3 is 16 amino acids long. Here the CDR3 reads CASSQDQRGWNTEAFF.

V is TRBV5-5 and J is TRBJ1-1; the D call of TRBD1 rests on TCRdb alone, since no DNA is present to check it. CDR1 and CDR2 from the germline V gene are SGHKS and YYEKEE (reference sequence). This CDR3 region has 14 residues. This CDR3 reads CASSELGGRSEAFF. The full variable domain, rest sourced from reference TRBV5-5 and TRBJ1-1, is DAGVTQSPTHLIKTRGQQVTLRCSPISGHKSVSWYQQVLGQGPQFIFQYYEKEERGRGNFPDRFSARQFPNYSSELNVNALLLGDSALYLCASSELGGRSEAFFGQGTRLTVV.

The chain uses TRBV28 and TRBJ2-1; TCRdb's assignment of TRBD1 cannot be checked, as there is no DNA. The CDR3 is 15 residues long. Germline V gives CDR1 MDHEN, CDR2 SYDVKM. CDR3 sequence reads: CASSLPKLGADEQFF.

This sequence joins TRBV12-5 and TRBJ2-1; the TCRdb call, TRBD1, lacks DNA for checking. Germline V lookup: CDR1 LGHNT, CDR2 FRNRAP. The CDR3 has 15 amino acids. The CDR3 is CASGLMQGAWNEQFF.

J is TRBJ2-2 and V is TRBV12-3 or TRBV12-4. The CDR3 is 16 residues long. The CDR3 spells CASSFFRLTNTGELFF.

This chain's CDR3 is CASSLGRERGKNIQYF. J is TRBJ2-4 and V is TRBV28; without DNA, the TCRdb call of TRBD2 cannot be checked. In germline, CDR1 is MDHEN, CDR2 SYDVKM. The CDR3 is 16 residues long.

The chain has TRBV25-1 and TRBJ2-1; TCRdb calls TRBD2, which cannot be checked without DNA. Germline CDR1 and CDR2: MGHDK and SYGVNS. The CDR3 is made up of 14 amino acids. The CDR3 here is CASSDSGPYNEQFF.

V and J are TRBV20-1 and TRBJ1-5; absent DNA, TCRdb's TRBD1 call cannot be checked. The CDR3 consists of 15 residues. Germline CDR1 is DFQATT and CDR2 is SNEGSKA (reference sequence). This chain's CDR3 is CSASRRAARDQPQHF.

The J gene is TRBJ2-4, the V gene TRBV12-3 or TRBV12-4; TCRdb designates TRBD2, a call that cannot be tested without DNA. The CDR3 is 17 residues long. Here the CDR3 reads CASSLTPLRGGENIQYF.

The chain joins TRBV7-9 to TRBJ1-1; TCRdb indicates TRBD1, and absent DNA this call remains unverified. Germline CDR1 reads SEHNR; CDR2 reads FQNEAQ (reference sequence). CDR3 length: 12 residues. The CDR3 is CASSAPGIEAFF.

The chain carries TRBV7-2 and TRBJ2-2. Germline values: CDR1 SGHTA, CDR2 FQGNSA. The CDR3 contains 14 residues. The CDR3 loop is CASSSGTNTGELFF.

The chain couples TRBV12-3 or TRBV12-4 to TRBJ2-2; the D call of TRBD1 rests on TCRdb alone, since no DNA is present to check it. The CDR3 is made up of 15 amino acids. CDR3 sequence reads: CASSFGTANTGELFF.

The chain links TRBV27 to TRBJ2-3. Germline-derived CDR1 and CDR2 are MNHEY and SMNVEV (reference sequence). CDR3 length equals 15 residues. CDR3 amino acids: CASRLRVASTDTQYF.

J is TRBJ2-7 and V is TRBV20-1; TCRdb calls TRBD2, which cannot be checked without DNA. The CDR3 extends over 15 amino acids. Germline assignment: CDR1 DFQATT and CDR2 SNEGSKA (reference sequence). CDR3 protein: CSARDPGTSFHEQYF.